This entry lists 12 T cell receptor beta chains sequenced from one sample in a study of cytomegalovirus exposure and HLA in healthy donors. The PCR made use of 60 Vbeta and 13 Jbeta primers. Sequenced by immunoSEQ multiplex PCR; TCRdb stores in-frame clones only, minus some. The table lists about 190,000 clones, roughly four fifths of them singletons. The sample was PBMCs. These receptors were taken from a man in his fifties in good health and CMV-seronegative.

This clone appeared a single time. V is TRBV19 and J is TRBJ1-3; 7 positions agree with TRBD1. The CDR3 is made up of 14 amino acids. The ends lost 5 bases at V and 5 bases at J; junction bases unmatched: 6. CDR1 and CDR2 (germline): LNHDA, SQIVND (reference sequence). This CDR3 is CASSEGQPRNTIYF. The CDR3, as DNA: TGTGCCAGTAGTGAGGGACAGCCGAGAAACACCATATATTTT.

This chain uses TRBV11-2 with TRBJ2-7; D not certain. This CDR3 comprises 17 residues. Germline V gene sequence: CDR1 SGHAT, CDR2 FQNNGV. The germline V and J ends were trimmed by 1 base and 0 bases, with 16 bases remaining between them. CDR3 loop: CASSLAGTFSSSYEQYF. CDR3 bases: TGTGCCAGCAGCTTAGCAGGTACCTTCTCGAGCTCCTACGAGCAGTACTTC.

V is TRBV30 and J is TRBJ1-2; D not resolved. CDR3 length: 13 residues. V dropped 6 bases and J dropped 4 bases, with 15 bases sitting between them. The V gene's germline CDR1 is GTSNPN and CDR2 SVGIG (reference sequence). The CDR3 loop is CACPKAGFYGYTF. The CDR3 DNA sequence: TGTGCCTGTCCTAAAGCGGGATTCTATGGCTACACCTTC. The complete variable domain, with remaining parts taken from reference TRBV30 and TRBJ1-2, reads SQTIHQWPATLVQPVGSPLSLECTVEGTSNPNLYWYRQAAGRGLQLLFYSVGIGQISSEVPQNLSASRPQDRQFILSSKKLLLSDSGFYLCACPKAGFYGYTFGSGTRLTVV.

This chain connects TRBV27 to TRBJ2-4; 14 nucleotides match TRBD2. Germline assignment: CDR1 MNHEY and CDR2 SMNVEV (reference sequence). J lost 0 bases, V lost 4 bases, and 8 bases had no gene match. The CDR3 consists of 19 residues. CDR3 bases: TGTGCCAGCAGTTCGGGACTAGCGGGAGAGAACCTAGCCAAAAACATTCAGTACTTC. Protein product: CASSSGLAGENLAKNIQYF.

The table lists this clone with a count of one. The chain couples TRBV5-1 to TRBJ2-3, with TRBD2 identical over 9 bases. The CDR3 spans 15 residues. V lost 4 bases to trimming and J lost 3 bases; unmatched junction nucleotides: 6. CDR1 SGHRS and CDR2 YFSETQ come from the germline V gene. CDR3: CASSPGLAVTDTQYF. The CDR3 DNA sequence: TGCGCCAGCAGCCCGGGACTAGCAGTAACAGATACGCAGTATTTT.

The chain recombines TRBV19 with TRBJ2-2; D remains ambiguous. Looked up from germline, CDR1 is LNHDA and CDR2 is SQIVND (reference sequence). With 3 bases removed from V and 6 bases from J, the gap between germline ends came to 11 bases. The CDR3 loop spans 14 amino acids. The CDR3 sequence is CASSILPPPGELFF. CDR3 DNA: TGTGCCAGTAGTATTCTACCGCCGCCCGGGGAGCTGTTTTTT.

The rearrangement joins TRBV18 to TRBJ2-7, with D possibly TRBD1 on 6 matching bases. Trimming stripped 3 bases from V and 3 bases from J, with 9 bases between. Germline CDR1 reads KGHSH; CDR2 reads LQKENI. The length of the CDR3 is 13 residues. The CDR3 coding sequence is TGTGCCAGCTCACCTAGACAGGACTACGAGCAGTACTTC. Translation gives CASSPRQDYEQYF. Looking up the rest from reference TRBV18 and TRBJ2-7 gives the full variable domain: NAGVMQNPRHLVRRRGQEARLRCSPMKGHSHVYWYRQLPEEGLKFMVYLQKENIIDESGMPKERFSAEFPKEGPSILRIQQVVRGDSAAYFCASSPRQDYEQYFGPGTRLTVT.

CDR3 bases: TGTGCCAGTAGTATACCCCGACAGAGTATGAACACTGAAGCTTTCTTT. Translating gives CASSIPRQSMNTEAFF. The chain has TRBV19 and TRBJ1-1, with D perhaps matching TRBD1 (5 bases). Trimming pared 2 bases from V and 0 bases from J, leaving 13 bases between. CDR1 and CDR2 from the germline V gene are LNHDA and SQIVND (reference sequence). The CDR3 loop spans 16 amino acids.

V and J are TRBV21-1 and TRBJ2-7; the table's D call, TRBD1, has no DNA check behind it. TRBV21-1 corresponds to a pseudogene. CDR3 size: 10 residues. CDR3 DNA sequence: TGTGCCAGCGGCCCCCACGAGCAGTACTTC. As protein: CASGPHEQYF.

The gene calls are TRBV29-1 and TRBJ1-5; tentative D call: TRBD1 (6 bases). The CDR3 is made up of 15 amino acids. V lost 4 bases to trimming and J lost 4 bases, with 17 bases between them. Germline V gene data show CDR1 as SQVTM and CDR2 as ANQGSEA. The CDR3 loop reads CSVVLRGQGNQPQHF. CDR3 DNA sequence: TGCAGCGTTGTCCTAAGAGGTCAGGGGAATCAGCCCCAGCATTTT.

V and J are TRBV30 and TRBJ2-7; 7 bases agree with TRBD1. The germline gives CDR1 GTSNPN, CDR2 SVGIG (reference sequence). The CDR3 contains 14 residues. With 7 bases clipped from V and 7 bases from J, the junction kept 16 bases outside the gene matches. CDR3 sequence reads: CAYKQGTLKWEQYF. Written as DNA, the CDR3 is TGTGCCTATAAACAGGGGACCTTGAAGTGGGAGCAGTACTTC. Combining the CDR3 with reference TRBV30 and TRBJ2-7 gives the whole variable domain SQTIHQWPATLVQPVGSPLSLECTVEGTSNPNLYWYRQAAGRGLQLLFYSVGIGQISSEVPQNLSASRPQDRQFILSSKKLLLSDSGFYLCAYKQGTLKWEQYFGPGTRLTVT.

The chain carries TRBV4-1 and TRBJ2-7; 11 nucleotides line up with TRBD1. The CDR3 is made up of 16 amino acids. Germline CDR1 reads MGHRA; CDR2 reads YSYEKL. V lost 1 base, J lost 3 bases, and 5 bases stayed unmatched. The CDR3 bases are TGCGCCAGCAGCCAAGGGGCCGGGACAGGGGGCTACGAGCAGTACTTC. It is translated as CASSQGAGTGGYEQYF.